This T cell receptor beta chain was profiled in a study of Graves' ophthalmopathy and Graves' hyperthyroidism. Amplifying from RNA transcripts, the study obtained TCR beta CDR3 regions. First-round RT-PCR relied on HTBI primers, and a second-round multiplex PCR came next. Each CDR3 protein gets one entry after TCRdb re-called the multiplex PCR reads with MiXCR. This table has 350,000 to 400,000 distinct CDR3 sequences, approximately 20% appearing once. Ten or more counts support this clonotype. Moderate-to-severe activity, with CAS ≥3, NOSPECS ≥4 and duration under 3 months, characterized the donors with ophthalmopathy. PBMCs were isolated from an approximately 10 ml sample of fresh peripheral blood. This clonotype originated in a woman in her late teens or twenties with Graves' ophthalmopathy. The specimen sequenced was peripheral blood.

CDR3 region: CASSYSRGDLPPYEQYF. The CDR3 nucleotides read TGTGCCAGCAGTTACTCAAGAGGAGACTTGCCTCCCTACGAGCAGTACTTC. The gene calls are TRBV6-2 or TRBV6-3 and TRBJ2-7, with D hard to call. The CDR3 runs to 17 residues. Germline CDR1 reads MNHEY; CDR2 reads SVGEGT. V lost 0 bases and J 2 bases, leaving 17 bases between the germline ends.